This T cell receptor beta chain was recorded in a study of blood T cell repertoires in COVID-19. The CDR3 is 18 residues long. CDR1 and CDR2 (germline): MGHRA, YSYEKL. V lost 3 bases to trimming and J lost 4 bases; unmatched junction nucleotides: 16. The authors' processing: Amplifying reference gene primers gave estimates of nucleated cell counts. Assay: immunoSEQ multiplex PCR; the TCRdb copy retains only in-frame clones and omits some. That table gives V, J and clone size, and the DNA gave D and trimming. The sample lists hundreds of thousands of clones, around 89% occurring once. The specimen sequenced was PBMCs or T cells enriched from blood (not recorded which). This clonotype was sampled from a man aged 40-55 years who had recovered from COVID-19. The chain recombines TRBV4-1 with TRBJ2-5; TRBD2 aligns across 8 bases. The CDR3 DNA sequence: TGCGCCAGCAGCCACACTCCCGAAGCGGGGGTTTTCTCAGAGACCCAGTACTTC. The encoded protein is CASSHTPEAGVFSETQYF.